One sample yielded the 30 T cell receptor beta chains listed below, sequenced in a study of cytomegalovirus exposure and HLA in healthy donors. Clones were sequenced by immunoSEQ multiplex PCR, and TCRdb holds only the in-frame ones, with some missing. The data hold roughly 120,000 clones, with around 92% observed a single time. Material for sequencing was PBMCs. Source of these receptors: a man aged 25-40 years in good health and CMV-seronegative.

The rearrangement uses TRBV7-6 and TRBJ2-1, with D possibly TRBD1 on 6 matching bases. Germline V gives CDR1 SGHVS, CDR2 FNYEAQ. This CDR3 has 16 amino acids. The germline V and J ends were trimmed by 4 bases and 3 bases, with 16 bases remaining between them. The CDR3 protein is CASSSAGQSFYNEQFF. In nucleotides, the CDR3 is TGTGCCAGCAGCTCGGCCGGACAGAGCTTCTACAATGAGCAGTTCTTC. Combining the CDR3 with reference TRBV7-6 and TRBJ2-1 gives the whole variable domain GAGVSQSPRYKVTKRGQDVALRCDPISGHVSLYWYRQALGQGPEFLTYFNYEAQQDKSGLPNDRFSAERPEGSISTLTIQRTEQRDSAMYRCASSSAGQSFYNEQFFGPGTRLTVL.

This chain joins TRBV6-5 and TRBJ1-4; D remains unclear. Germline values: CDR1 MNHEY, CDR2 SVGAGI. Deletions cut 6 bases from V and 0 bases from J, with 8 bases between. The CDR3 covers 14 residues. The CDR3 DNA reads TGTGCCAGCAGCCTCAGGACAACTAATGAAAAACTGTTTTTT. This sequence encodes CASSLRTTNEKLFF.

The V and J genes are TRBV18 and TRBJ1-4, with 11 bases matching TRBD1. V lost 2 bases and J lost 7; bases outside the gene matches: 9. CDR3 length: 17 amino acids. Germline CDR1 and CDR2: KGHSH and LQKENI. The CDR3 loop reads CASSPFEPGTGGEKLFF. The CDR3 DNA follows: TGTGCCAGCTCACCATTTGAACCCGGGACAGGGGGTGAAAAACTGTTTTTT.

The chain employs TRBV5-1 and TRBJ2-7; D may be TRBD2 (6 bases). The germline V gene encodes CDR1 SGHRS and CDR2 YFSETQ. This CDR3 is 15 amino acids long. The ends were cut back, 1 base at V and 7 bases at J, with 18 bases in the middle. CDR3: CASSLSDTLAGEQYF. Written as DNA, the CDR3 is TGCGCCAGCAGCTTGTCCGACACCCTGGCGGGAGAGCAGTACTTC.

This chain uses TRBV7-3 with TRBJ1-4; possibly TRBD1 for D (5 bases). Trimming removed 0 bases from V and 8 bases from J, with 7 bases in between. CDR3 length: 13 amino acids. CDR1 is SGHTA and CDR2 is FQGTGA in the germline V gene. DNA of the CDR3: TGTGCCAGCAGCTTAACCCAGGGAGAAAAACTGTTTTTT. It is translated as CASSLTQGEKLFF.

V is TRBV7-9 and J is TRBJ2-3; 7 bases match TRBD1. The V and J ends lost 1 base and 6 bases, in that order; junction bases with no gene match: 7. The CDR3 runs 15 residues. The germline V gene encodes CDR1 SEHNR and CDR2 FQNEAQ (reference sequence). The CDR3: CASSLEGQLGDTQYF. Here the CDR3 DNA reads TGTGCCAGCAGCTTAGAGGGACAGCTAGGGGATACGCAGTATTTT.

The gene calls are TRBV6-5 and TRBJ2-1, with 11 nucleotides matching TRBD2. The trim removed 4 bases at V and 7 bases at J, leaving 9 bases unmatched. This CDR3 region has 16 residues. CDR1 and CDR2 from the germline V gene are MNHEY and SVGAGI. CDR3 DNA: TGTGCCAGCAGTTCACTTAGCGGGGGGGCCGGGAATGAGCAGTTCTTC. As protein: CASSSLSGGAGNEQFF.

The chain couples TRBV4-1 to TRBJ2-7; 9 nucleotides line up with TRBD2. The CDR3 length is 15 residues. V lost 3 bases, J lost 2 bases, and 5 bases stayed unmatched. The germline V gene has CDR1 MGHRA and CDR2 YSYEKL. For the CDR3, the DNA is TGCGCCAGCAGCCACATAGCGGGGGACCCCTACGAGCAGTACTTC. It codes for CASSHIAGDPYEQYF.

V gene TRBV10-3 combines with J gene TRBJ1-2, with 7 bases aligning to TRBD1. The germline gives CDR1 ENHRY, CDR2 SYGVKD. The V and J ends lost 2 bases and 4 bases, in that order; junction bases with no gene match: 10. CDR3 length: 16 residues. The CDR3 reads CAISETLQGLVYGYTF. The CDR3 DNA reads TGTGCCATCAGTGAGACCCTACAGGGGTTGGTCTATGGCTACACCTTC.

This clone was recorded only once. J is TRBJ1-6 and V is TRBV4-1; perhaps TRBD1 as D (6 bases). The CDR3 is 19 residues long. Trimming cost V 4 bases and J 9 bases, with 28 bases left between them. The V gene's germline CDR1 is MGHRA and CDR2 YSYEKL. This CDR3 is CASSRLTGRTGGVSSPLHF. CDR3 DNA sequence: TGCGCCAGCAGCCGACTGACAGGCCGCACTGGGGGGGTGAGTTCACCCCTCCACTTT.

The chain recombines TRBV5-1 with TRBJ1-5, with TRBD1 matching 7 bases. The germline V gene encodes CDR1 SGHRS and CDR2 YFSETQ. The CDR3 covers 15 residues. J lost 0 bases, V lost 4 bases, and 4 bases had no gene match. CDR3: CASSPGQHSNQPQHF. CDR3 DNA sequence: TGCGCCAGCAGCCCGGGACAGCATAGCAATCAGCCCCAGCATTTT.

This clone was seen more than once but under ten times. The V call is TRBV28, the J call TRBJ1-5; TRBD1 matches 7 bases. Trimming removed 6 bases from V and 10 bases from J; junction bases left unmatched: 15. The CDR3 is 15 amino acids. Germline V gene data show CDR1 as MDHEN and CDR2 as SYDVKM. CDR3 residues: CASRTTGAPGVPQHF. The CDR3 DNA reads TGTGCCAGCAGGACTACAGGGGCACCGGGGGTTCCCCAGCATTTT.

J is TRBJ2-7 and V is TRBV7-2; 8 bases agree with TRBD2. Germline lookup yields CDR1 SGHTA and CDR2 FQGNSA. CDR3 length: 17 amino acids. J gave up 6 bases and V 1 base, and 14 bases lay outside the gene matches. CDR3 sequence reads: CASSLVPGGPLYGEQYF. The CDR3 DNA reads TGTGCCAGCAGCTTAGTCCCGGGGGGGCCCTTGTATGGCGAGCAGTACTTC.

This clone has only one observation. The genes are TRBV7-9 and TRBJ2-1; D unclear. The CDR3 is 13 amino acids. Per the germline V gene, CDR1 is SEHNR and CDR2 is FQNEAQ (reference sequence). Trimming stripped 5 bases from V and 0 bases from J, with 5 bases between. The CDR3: CASSLSSYNEQFF. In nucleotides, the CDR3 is TGTGCCAGCAGCCTGAGCTCCTACAATGAGCAGTTCTTC.

Here the CDR3 DNA reads TGTGCCAGCAGTTCCGGGGACAGGGGGCGCGGGCAGCCCCAGCATTTT. It translates to CASSSGDRGRGQPQHF. The V gene is TRBV28, the J gene TRBJ1-5; TRBD1 agrees at 12 bases. Per the germline V gene, CDR1 is MDHEN and CDR2 is SYDVKM. The junction had 8 bases not matched to a gene; V was cut back by 4 bases and J by 7 bases. The CDR3 contains 16 residues.

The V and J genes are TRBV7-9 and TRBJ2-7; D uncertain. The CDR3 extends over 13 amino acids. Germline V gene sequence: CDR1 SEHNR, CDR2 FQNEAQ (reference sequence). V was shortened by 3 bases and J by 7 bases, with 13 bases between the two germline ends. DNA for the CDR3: TGTGCCAGCAGCTTGGGTCCCCTCGGGGAGCAGTACTTC. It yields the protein CASSLGPLGEQYF.

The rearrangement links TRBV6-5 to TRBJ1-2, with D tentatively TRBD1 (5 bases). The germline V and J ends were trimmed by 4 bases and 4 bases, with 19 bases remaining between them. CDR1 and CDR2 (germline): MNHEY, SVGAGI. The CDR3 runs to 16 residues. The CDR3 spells CASSFGRPRGGYGYTF. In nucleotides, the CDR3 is TGTGCCAGCAGTTTCGGACGTCCTCGGGGGGGCTATGGCTACACCTTC.

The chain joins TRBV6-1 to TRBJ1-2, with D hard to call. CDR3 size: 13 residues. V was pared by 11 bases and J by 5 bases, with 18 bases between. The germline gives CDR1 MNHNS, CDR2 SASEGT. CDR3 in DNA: TGTGCCGCGTTAGGTCCTTGGGAGTATGGCTACACCTTC. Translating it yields CAALGPWEYGYTF.

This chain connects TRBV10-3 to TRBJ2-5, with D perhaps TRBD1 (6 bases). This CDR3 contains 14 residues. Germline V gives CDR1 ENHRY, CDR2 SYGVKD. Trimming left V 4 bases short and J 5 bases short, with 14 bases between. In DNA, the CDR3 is TGTGCCATCAGTGGGGTAGGGGGTTCCGAGACCCAGTACTTC. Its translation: CAISGVGGSETQYF.

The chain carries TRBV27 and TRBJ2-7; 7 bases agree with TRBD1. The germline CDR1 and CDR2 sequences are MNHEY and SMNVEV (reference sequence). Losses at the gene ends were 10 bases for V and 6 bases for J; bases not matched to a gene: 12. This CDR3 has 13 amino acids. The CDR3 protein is CATWTGPSAEQYF. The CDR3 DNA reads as TGTGCCACCTGGACAGGCCCCTCGGCCGAGCAGTACTTC.

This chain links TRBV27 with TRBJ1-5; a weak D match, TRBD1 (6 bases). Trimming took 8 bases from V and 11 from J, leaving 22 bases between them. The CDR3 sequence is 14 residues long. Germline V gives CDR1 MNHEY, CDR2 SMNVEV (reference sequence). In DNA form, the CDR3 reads TGTGCCAGCGGCTGGACAGCGGTAAAGGAGACCCAGCATTTT. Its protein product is CASGWTAVKETQHF.

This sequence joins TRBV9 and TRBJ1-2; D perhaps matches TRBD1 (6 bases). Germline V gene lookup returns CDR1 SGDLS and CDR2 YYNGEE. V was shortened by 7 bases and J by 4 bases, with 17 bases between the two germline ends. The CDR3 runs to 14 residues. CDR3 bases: TGTGCCAGCGGAGGGGGGGCCGTAGGCTATGGCTACACCTTC. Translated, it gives CASGGGAVGYGYTF. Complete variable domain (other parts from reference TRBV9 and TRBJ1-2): DSGVTQTPKHLITATGQRVTLRCSPRSGDLSVYWYQQSLDQGLQFLIQYYNGEERAKGNILERFSAQQFPDLHSELNLSSLELGDSALYFCASGGGAVGYGYTFGSGTRLTVV.

CDR3 loop: CASSWTGNNQPQHF. In nucleotides, the CDR3 is TGTGCCAGCAGTTGGACAGGGAACAATCAGCCCCAGCATTTT. The chain has TRBV2 and TRBJ1-5, with 8 nucleotides matching TRBD1. The J segment lost 3 bases and the V segment lost 5 bases, leaving 3 bases of the junction unmatched. The CDR3 runs to 14 residues. Germline CDR1 reads SNHLY; CDR2 reads FYNNEI.

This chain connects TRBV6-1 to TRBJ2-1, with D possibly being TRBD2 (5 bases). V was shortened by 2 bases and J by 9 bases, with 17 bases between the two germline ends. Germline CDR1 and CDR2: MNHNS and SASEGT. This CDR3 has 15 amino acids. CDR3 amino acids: CASSETAGVRSEQFF. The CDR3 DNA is TGTGCCAGCAGTGAAACCGCCGGGGTGCGGAGTGAGCAGTTCTTC.

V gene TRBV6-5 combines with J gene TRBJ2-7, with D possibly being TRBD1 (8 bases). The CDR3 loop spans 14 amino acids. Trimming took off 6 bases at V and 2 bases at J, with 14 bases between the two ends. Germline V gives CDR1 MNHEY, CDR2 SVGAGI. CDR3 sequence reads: CASRRQGRAYEQYF. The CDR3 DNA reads TGTGCCAGCAGAAGACAGGGGAGGGCCTACGAGCAGTACTTC.

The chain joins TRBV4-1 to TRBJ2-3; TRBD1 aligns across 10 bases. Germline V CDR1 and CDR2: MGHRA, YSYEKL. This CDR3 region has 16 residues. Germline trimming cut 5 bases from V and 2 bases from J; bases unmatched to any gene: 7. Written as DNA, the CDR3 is TGCGCCAGCAGCGGACCCGGGACAGGGGCCACAGATACGCAGTATTTT. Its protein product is CASSGPGTGATDTQYF.

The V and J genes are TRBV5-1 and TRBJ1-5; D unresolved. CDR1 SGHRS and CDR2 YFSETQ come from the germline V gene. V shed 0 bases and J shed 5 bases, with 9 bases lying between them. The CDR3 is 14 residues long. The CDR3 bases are TGCGCCAGCAGCTTGGATCCGGGTTATCAGCCCCAGCATTTT. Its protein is CASSLDPGYQPQHF.

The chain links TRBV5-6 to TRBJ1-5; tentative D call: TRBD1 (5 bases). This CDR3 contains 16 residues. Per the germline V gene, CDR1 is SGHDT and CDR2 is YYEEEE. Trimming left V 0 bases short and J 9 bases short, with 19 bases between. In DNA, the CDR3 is TGTGCCAGCAGCTTGGGCAGGGAATACGTTGGTCGGCCCCAGCATTTT. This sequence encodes CASSLGREYVGRPQHF.

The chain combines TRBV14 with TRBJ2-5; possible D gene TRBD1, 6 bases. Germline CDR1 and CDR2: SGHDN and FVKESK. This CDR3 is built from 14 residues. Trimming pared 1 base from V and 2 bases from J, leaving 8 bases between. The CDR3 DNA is TGTGCCAGCAGCCAAGCGGACAGACAAGAGACCCAGTACTTC. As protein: CASSQADRQETQYF.

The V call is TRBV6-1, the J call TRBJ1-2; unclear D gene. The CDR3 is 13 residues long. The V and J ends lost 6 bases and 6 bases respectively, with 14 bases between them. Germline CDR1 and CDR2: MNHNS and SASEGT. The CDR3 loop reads CASRVSVEDGYTF. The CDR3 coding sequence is TGTGCCAGCAGGGTGAGCGTAGAAGATGGCTACACCTTC.